Following are 7 T cell receptor beta chains from one sample sequenced in a study of T cell responses to AZD1222 COVID-19 vaccine. Here immunoSEQ multiplex PCR was the method, and the copy in TCRdb shows in-frame clones only, minus some. The table shows 120,000 to 150,000 clones, with more than 85% occurring only once. The sequencing used peripheral blood, collected on day 0 of AZD1222 vaccination. These receptors were collected from an adult in good health.

The chain recombines TRBV2 with TRBJ1-1; no clear D gene. The length of the CDR3 is 13 residues. CDR1 SNHLY and CDR2 FYNNEI come from the germline V gene. The V end lost 3 bases, the J end lost 0 bases, and 5 bases lay between the germline ends. The CDR3 bases are TGTGCCAGCAGTGAGGGCATGAACACTGAAGCTTTCTTT. Amino acid sequence: CASSEGMNTEAFF.

The chain joins TRBV6-5 to TRBJ2-3; D is undetermined. CDR3 length: 14 residues. V gave up 6 bases and J gave up 8 bases, with 18 bases separating them. Germline V CDR1 and CDR2: MNHEY, SVGAGI. CDR3 coding DNA: TGTGCCAGCAGACGATGGACCGGCGTGGGTACGCAGTATTTT. It translates to CASRRWTGVGTQYF.

This clone has just one count. The chain has TRBV12-3 or TRBV12-4 and TRBJ1-1; D ambiguous. The germline V and J ends were trimmed by 6 bases and 4 bases, with 9 bases remaining between them. CDR3 size: 12 residues. This chain's CDR3 is CASSSPSTEAFF. CDR3 in DNA: TGTGCCAGCAGCTCGCCTAGCACTGAAGCTTTCTTT.

This chain joins TRBV7-9 and TRBJ2-1, with TRBD1 matching 10 bases. The germline V gene encodes CDR1 SEHNR and CDR2 FQNEAQ (reference sequence). V was pared by 7 bases and J by 4 bases, with 4 bases of the junction left unmatched. The CDR3 contains 14 residues. The CDR3 loop is CASNRDRGYNEQFF. CDR3 sequence (DNA): TGTGCCAGCAACCGGGACAGGGGATACAATGAGCAGTTCTTC.

This clone was picked up one time. The gene calls are TRBV9 and TRBJ1-5, with TRBD1 matching over 7 bases. CDR1 SGDLS and CDR2 YYNGEE come from the germline V gene. The length of the CDR3 is 14 residues. Losses at the gene ends were 4 bases for V and 5 bases for J; bases not matched to a gene: 6. In DNA form, the CDR3 reads TGTGCCAGCAGCCCTGACAGGGTTTATCAGCCCCAGCATTTT. This sequence encodes CASSPDRVYQPQHF.

The chain carries TRBV7-2 and TRBJ1-3, with TRBD1 matching 7 bases. CDR3 size: 14 residues. J was trimmed by 4 bases and V by 2 bases; bases with no gene match: 2. Germline lookup yields CDR1 SGHTA and CDR2 FQGNSA. The CDR3 DNA follows: TGTGCCAGCAGCTTAAGACAGGGAGGAAACACCATATATTTT. As protein: CASSLRQGGNTIYF.

The chain joins TRBV28 to TRBJ2-3, with 13 nucleotides matching TRBD2. Per the germline V gene, CDR1 is MDHEN and CDR2 is SYDVKM. The CDR3 sequence is 17 residues long. V shed 5 bases and J 3 bases; nucleotides not matched to a gene: 8. CDR3 residues: CASSAPTSGRPTDTQYF. CDR3 sequence (DNA): TGTGCCAGCAGTGCCCCGACTAGCGGGAGGCCTACAGATACGCAGTATTTT. The full variable domain, with the rest looked up from reference TRBV28 and TRBJ2-3, is DVKVTQSSRYLVKRTGEKVFLECVQDMDHENMFWYRQDPGLGLRLIYFSYDVKMKEKGDIPEGYSVSREKKERFSLILESASTNQTSMYLCASSAPTSGRPTDTQYFGPGTRLTVL.